This TCR beta chain was recorded in a study of blood T cell repertoires in COVID-19. On the study more broadly: The United States, Italy and Spain were the sources of the acute and convalescent COVID-19 samples.

Profiled with immunoSEQ multiplex PCR; TCRdb holds only in-frame clones, not every one. The sample has about 26,000 clones; roughly 89% are singletons. This clone appeared a few times. Germline-derived CDR1 and CDR2 are MNHEY and SVGAGI. V lost 2 bases to trimming and J lost 0 bases, with 10 bases between them. This CDR3 spans 16 amino acids. The clonotype was recovered from a human donor in a cohort sampled during active COVID-19. The specimen sequenced was peripheral blood. J is TRBJ2-2 and V is TRBV6-5, with D possibly matching TRBD2 (5 bases). In nucleotides, the CDR3 is TGTGCCAGCAGTTACGGGAGACCACCGAACACCGGGGAGCTGTTTTTT. Translating gives CASSYGRPPNTGELFF.